The 19 T cell receptor beta chains in this list originate from one sample, sequenced in a study of blood T cell repertoires in COVID-19 (dated by TCRdb to 2020 to 2021). Libraries were prepared through the immunoSEQ multiplex PCR assay. TCRdb provides this immuneACCESS table in a form limited to in-frame rearrangements. Some clones are lacking; in checked studies, under half of them reflect an unresolved V gene, and why the rest are absent is not known. The table for this sample lists 200,000 to 250,000 clones; about 85% of them were counted only once. Of the sample, over 15% is held by the ten largest clones. Material: peripheral blood. Receptor source: a woman aged 80 or older with active or convalescent COVID-19.

V gene TRBV30 combines with J gene TRBJ2-7; D might be TRBD2 (7 bases). The CDR3 has 16 amino acids. Germline values: CDR1 GTSNPN, CDR2 SVGIG (reference sequence). V dropped 8 bases and J dropped 0 bases, with 23 bases sitting between them. The DNA of the CDR3 is TGTGCCCAGTCTGTTGGGGCGGGGGCTAGCTCCTACGAGCAGTACTTC. Encoded protein: CAQSVGAGASSYEQYF.

A few counts support this clone. The rearrangement links TRBV6-5 to TRBJ2-1; 11 positions agree with TRBD2. The CDR3 has 15 amino acids. The V segment lost 6 bases and the J segment 5 bases; nucleotides outside the gene matches: 6. Germline V gene data show CDR1 as MNHEY and CDR2 as SVGAGI. CDR3 sequence (DNA): TGTGCCAGCAGAGACGGGACTAGCGGACACAATGAGCAGTTCTTC. Encoded protein: CASRDGTSGHNEQFF.

The V call is TRBV2, the J call TRBJ2-1; TRBD2 aligns across 10 bases. Germline V lookup: CDR1 SNHLY, CDR2 FYNNEI. This CDR3 contains 14 residues. Losses at the gene ends were 5 bases for V and 9 bases for J; bases not matched to a gene: 7. CDR3 coding DNA: TGTGCCAGCAGTTTCCTAGCGGGGGAGGGTGAGCAGTTCTTC. Translation: CASSFLAGEGEQFF.

This chain uses TRBV5-4 with TRBJ2-7, with D possibly being TRBD2 (6 bases). In germline, CDR1 is SGHNT, CDR2 YYREEE (reference sequence). The CDR3 covers 15 residues. V gave up 3 bases and J gave up 1 base, with 14 bases separating them. CDR3 amino acids: CASSSKKRVSYEQYF. CDR3 DNA: TGTGCCAGCAGCTCGAAAAAGCGGGTTTCCTACGAGCAGTACTTC.

The chain links TRBV7-9 to TRBJ2-1; 9 bases match TRBD2. The V and J ends lost 2 bases and 8 bases, in that order; junction bases with no gene match: 10. The CDR3 sequence is 16 residues long. From germline, CDR1 is SEHNR and CDR2 FQNEAQ (reference sequence). The CDR3 DNA sequence: TGTGCCAGCAGCTTAACGGGCGGGAGGGCCTCGGATGAGCAGTTCTTC. This translates into CASSLTGGRASDEQFF. The whole variable domain, filled in from reference TRBV7-9 and TRBJ2-1, reads DTGVSQNPRHKITKRGQNVTFRCDPISEHNRLYWYRQTLGQGPEFLTYFQNEAQLEKSRLLSDRFSAERPKGSFSTLEIQRTEQGDSAMYLCASSLTGGRASDEQFFGPGTRLTVL.

The chain is built from TRBV28 and TRBJ1-5; D possibly corresponds to TRBD1 (6 bases). Trimming removed 10 bases at V and 2 bases at J, with 18 bases between. Per germline, CDR1 MDHEN and CDR2 SYDVKM. The CDR3 contains 15 residues. The CDR3 DNA is TGTGCCATTCGTGCCAGGGGAAAGGGCAATCAGCCCCAGCATTTT. The encoded protein is CAIRARGKGNQPQHF.

The rearrangement joins TRBV18 to TRBJ2-5, with a possible D match to TRBD1 (6 bases). V lost 2 bases to trimming and J lost 5 bases, with 12 bases between them. This CDR3 is 14 amino acids long. Germline V gene data show CDR1 as KGHSH and CDR2 as LQKENI. DNA of the CDR3: TGTGCCAGCTCACCAACAGGGAATCGGGAGACCCAGTACTTC. As protein: CASSPTGNRETQYF.

The J gene is TRBJ1-1, the V gene TRBV5-1; 7 bases are shared with TRBD1. This CDR3 spans 13 amino acids. Germline CDR1 is SGHRS and CDR2 is YFSETQ. The J segment lost 1 base and the V segment lost 4 bases, leaving 1 base of the junction unmatched. CDR3 region: CASSGQANTEAFF. The CDR3 coding sequence is TGCGCCAGCAGCGGACAGGCGAACACTGAAGCTTTCTTT.

This clone was observed a handful of times. This chain uses TRBV30 with TRBJ2-1; no clear D. CDR1 and CDR2 from the germline V gene are GTSNPN and SVGIG (reference sequence). V was trimmed by 3 bases and J by 7 bases, leaving 10 bases between them. The CDR3 spans 12 residues. The CDR3: CAWSPAANEQFF. The CDR3 coding sequence is TGTGCCTGGAGCCCCGCGGCTAATGAGCAGTTCTTC.

J is TRBJ1-5 and V is TRBV6-2 or TRBV6-3, with D perhaps matching TRBD1 (5 bases). Germline V gene lookup returns CDR1 MNHEY and CDR2 SVGEGT. The CDR3 consists of 15 residues. The V and J ends lost 0 bases and 2 bases respectively, with 8 bases between them. Here the CDR3 DNA reads TGTGCCAGCAGTTACTCGGCAGGGCGCAATCAGCCCCAGCATTTT. Its protein is CASSYSAGRNQPQHF.

The CDR3 region has the DNA TGTGCCAGCAGCTGGGGACAGAGCGGACTAGCTGGGGAGCTGTTTTTT. It encodes CASSWGQSGLAGELFF. V is TRBV5-6 and J is TRBJ2-2; tentatively, D is TRBD2 (8 bases). Germline values: CDR1 SGHDT, CDR2 YYEEEE. CDR3 length equals 16 residues. V lost 3 bases to trimming and J lost 8 bases, with 20 bases between them. Full variable domain (remainder filled in from reference TRBV5-6 and TRBJ2-2): DAGVTQSPTHLIKTRGQQVTLRCSPKSGHDTVSWYQQALGQGPQFIFQYYEEEERQRGNFPDRFSGHQFPNYSSELNVNALLLGDSALYLCASSWGQSGLAGELFFGEGSRLTVL.

The chain couples TRBV5-4 to TRBJ2-7, with 14 bases that match TRBD2. Per the germline V gene, CDR1 is SGHNT and CDR2 is YYREEE (reference sequence). The V segment lost 4 bases and the J segment 1 base; nucleotides outside the gene matches: 4. The CDR3 contains 16 residues. For the CDR3, the DNA is TGTGCCAGCAGCCTAGGGACTAGCGGGGGTTCCTACGAGCAGTACTTC. It encodes CASSLGTSGGSYEQYF.

The CDR3 protein is CASSLQGSLEQFF. The CDR3 region has the DNA TGTGCCAGCAGCCTTCAGGGGTCCCTTGAGCAGTTCTTC. V and J are TRBV27 and TRBJ2-1; D might be TRBD1 (6 bases). Germline V gene data show CDR1 as MNHEY and CDR2 as SMNVEV (reference sequence). Trimming left V 6 bases short and J 9 bases short, with 15 bases between. The CDR3 is 13 residues long.

The chain recombines TRBV10-3 with TRBJ2-7, with D possibly being TRBD2 (6 bases). The CDR3 is made up of 12 amino acids. V lost 10 bases and J 3 bases, leaving 13 bases between the germline ends. Germline V gives CDR1 ENHRY, CDR2 SYGVKD. In nucleotides, the CDR3 is TGTGCCAGCGGGACCTACTACTACGAGCAGTACTTC. Protein: CASGTYYYEQYF.

The chain combines TRBV3-1 (or the pseudogene TRBV3-2) with TRBJ2-7, with 11 positions matching TRBD2. The CDR3 has 14 residues. Per germline, CDR1 LGHDT and CDR2 YNNKEL (reference sequence). The trim removed 4 bases at V and 3 bases at J, leaving 2 bases unmatched. Here the CDR3 DNA reads TGTGCCAGCAGCCGCACTAGCGGGAGCTACGAGCAGTACTTC. Its translation: CASSRTSGSYEQYF.

This chain's CDR3 is CASSYSSNRAGYTF. In nucleotides, the CDR3 is TGTGCCAGCAGTTACTCATCAAACAGGGCTGGCTACACCTTC. V usage is TRBV6-5 and J usage is TRBJ1-2, with a possible D match to TRBD1 (6 bases). This CDR3 region has 14 residues. V lost 0 bases and J lost 7, with 12 bases in between. The germline gives CDR1 MNHEY, CDR2 SVGAGI.

The V gene is TRBV3-1 (or the pseudogene TRBV3-2), the J gene TRBJ1-4; 7 nucleotides line up with TRBD1. V was pared by 4 bases and J by 7 bases, with 3 bases of the junction left unmatched. The CDR3 totals 13 residues. Germline V gene lookup returns CDR1 LGHDT and CDR2 YNNKEL (reference sequence). For the CDR3, the DNA is TGTGCCAGCAGCCGAAAGGGGGCTGAAAAACTGTTTTTT. Its translation: CASSRKGAEKLFF.

The V call is TRBV2, the J call TRBJ1-1, with 7 bases that match TRBD1. Germline loops: CDR1 SNHLY, CDR2 FYNNEI. This CDR3 region has 14 residues. J gave up 11 bases and V 6 bases, and 15 bases lay outside the gene matches. The CDR3 reads CASSSASGGVWAFF. In DNA, the CDR3 is TGTGCCAGCAGCAGTGCATCAGGGGGAGTGTGGGCTTTCTTT. Using reference TRBV2 and TRBJ1-1 for the parts outside the CDR3, the full variable domain is EPEVTQTPSHQVTQMGQEVILRCVPISNHLYFYWYRQILGQKVEFLVSFYNNEISEKSEIFDDQFSVERPDGSNFTLKIRSTKLEDSAMYFCASSSASGGVWAFFGQGTRLTVV.

The V and J genes are TRBV6-5 and TRBJ2-7, with D possibly matching TRBD1 (5 bases). Germline assignment: CDR1 MNHEY and CDR2 SVGAGI. This CDR3 is 14 amino acids long. V lost 0 bases and J 6 bases, leaving 12 bases between the germline ends. CDR3 protein: CASSYSRQSVEQYF. Written as DNA, the CDR3 is TGTGCCAGCAGTTACTCGAGACAGTCAGTCGAGCAGTACTTC.